The sequence of this T cell receptor beta chain was determined in a study of T cell clones after liver transplantation. Overall study: Apart from a few HCV-positive recipients, transplants were for non-autoimmune, non-viral reasons.

V gave up 4 bases and J gave up 7 bases, with 17 bases separating them. This CDR3 region has 14 residues. Germline V CDR1 and CDR2: SGHRS, YFSETQ. Profiling relied on immunoSEQ multiplex PCR, and the TCRdb table lists in-frame clones only, not all of them. The data show about 120,000 clones, 75% to 95% seen once. CD3+CD4+ and CD3+CD8+ cells were FACS-sorted from thawed unstimulated PBMCs. V and J are TRBV5-1 and TRBJ1-1; D might be TRBD1 (6 bases). The source is a human patient who received a liver transplant. Some T cells may be provided by the graft donor. Sequenced material: CD4+ T cells from blood, taken 12 months after liver transplant. DNA of the CDR3: TGCGCCAGCAGCGAAATGGGGGGGCTGAGTGAAGCTTTCTTT. Encoded protein: CASSEMGGLSEAFF.